Each of the 9 T cell receptor beta chains below was sequenced from the same sample in a study of shared clonotypes between healthy human individuals. Using immunoSEQ multiplex PCR, the repertoire was profiled, and TCRdb retains in-frame clones only, with some absent. The sample includes some 2,500,000 clones, 93% of them seen just once. Sequenced sample: naive CD4+ T cells from PBMCs. As for subset: CD45RA+ positively selected. These receptors all stem from a man aged 18 to 35 in good health. Some clones in this sample may be carry-over from other donors' samples.

The chain carries TRBV7-2 and TRBJ2-1; 9 bases are a match to TRBD1. This CDR3 spans 14 amino acids. In germline, CDR1 is SGHTA, CDR2 FQGNSA. Germline trimming cut 3 bases from V and 10 bases from J; bases unmatched to any gene: 7. The CDR3 is CASSLAGQGGEQFF. CDR3 coding DNA: TGTGCCAGCAGCTTGGCGGGACAGGGAGGGGAGCAGTTCTTC.

The gene calls are TRBV6-5 and TRBJ2-7, with 7 bases lining up with TRBD1. The trim removed 2 bases at V and 4 bases at J, leaving 5 bases unmatched. The CDR3 has 14 residues. Germline CDR1 and CDR2: MNHEY and SVGAGI. The CDR3 loop reads CASSYDRASYEQYF. CDR3 bases: TGTGCCAGCAGTTACGACAGGGCGTCATACGAGCAGTACTTC.

The chain uses TRBV10-1 and TRBJ1-1; perhaps TRBD1 as D (5 bases). The CDR3 extends over 18 amino acids. The V gene lost 5 bases and the J gene lost 2 bases, with 24 bases spanning the gap. Germline V gene lookup returns CDR1 WNHNN and CDR2 SYGVQD (reference sequence). The CDR3 region is CASSLRRPNAGVNTEAFF. The CDR3 coding sequence is TGCGCCAGCAGTCTGAGAAGACCTAACGCGGGGGTAAACACTGAAGCTTTCTTT.

This chain links TRBV4-3 with TRBJ2-3, with a weak D call TRBD2 (6 bases). Trimming stripped 0 bases from V and 1 base from J, with 11 bases between. CDR3 length: 16 amino acids. Germline CDR1 and CDR2: LGHNA and YSLEER. The CDR3 region is CASSQDRASGTDTQYF. CDR3 nucleotides: TGCGCCAGCAGCCAAGATCGGGCTAGCGGCACAGATACGCAGTATTTT.

V is TRBV7-2 and J is TRBJ2-3; TRBD2 matches at 7 bases. Germline values: CDR1 SGHTA, CDR2 FQGNSA. The CDR3 sequence is 14 residues long. V was pared by 3 bases and J by 5 bases, with 5 bases of the junction left unmatched. This CDR3 reads CASSFRGSGDTQYF. The CDR3 DNA sequence: TGTGCCAGCAGCTTCCGCGGGAGCGGAGATACGCAGTATTTT.

V and J are TRBV5-1 and TRBJ2-2; 8 bases agree with TRBD2. The germline V gene encodes CDR1 SGHRS and CDR2 YFSETQ. This CDR3 is 15 amino acids long. With 4 bases clipped from V and 9 bases from J, the junction kept 11 bases outside the gene matches. The DNA for the CDR3 is TGCGCCAGCAGCCTACCATTATCGGGAGGGTGGGAGCTGTTTTTT. Translated, it gives CASSLPLSGGWELFF.

The genes are TRBV2 and TRBJ2-7, with a possible D match to TRBD1 (6 bases). V lost 1 base to trimming and J lost 1 base, with 20 bases between them. The CDR3 consists of 18 residues. Germline CDR1 is SNHLY and CDR2 is FYNNEI. DNA for the CDR3: TGTGCCAGCAGTGAAGGGGTCGGATGGCACAGGGAGTCCTACGAGCAGTACTTC. Translation: CASSEGVGWHRESYEQYF.

The chain's CDR3 is CAWSDRALYNEQFF. Here the CDR3 DNA reads TGTGCCTGGTCAGACAGGGCCCTCTACAATGAGCAGTTCTTC. The chain couples TRBV30 to TRBJ2-1, with 7 bases matching TRBD1. The CDR3 runs 14 residues. From germline, CDR1 is GTSNPN and CDR2 SVGIG (reference sequence). The junction had 7 bases not matched to a gene; V was cut back by 5 bases and J by 3 bases.

This chain joins TRBV7-2 and TRBJ2-2; 10 bases agree with TRBD2. This CDR3 contains 16 residues. Per germline, CDR1 SGHTA and CDR2 FQGNSA. J gave up 1 base and V 5 bases, and 4 bases lay outside the gene matches. CDR3 coding DNA: TGTGCCAGCAGCCCGGGACTAGCGTGGAACACCGGGGAGCTGTTTTTT. This gives the protein CASSPGLAWNTGELFF.